The sample holds many counts of the clone carrying this T cell receptor (beta chain). The record originates from a study of T cells in Graves' hyperthyroidism and ophthalmopathy. Amplified TCR beta CDR3 regions came from RNA transcripts. An initial round of RT-PCR targeting the TCR CDR3 relied on the HTBI primer set. TCRdb ran MiXCR on the multiplex PCR reads and lists one entry per CDR3 protein. The data contain roughly 660,000 distinct CDR3 sequences, 17% of them seen just once; the ten biggest clones take up roughly a sixth. The CDR3 runs to 12 residues. V was pared by 3 bases and J by 6 bases, with 9 bases between. Germline loops: CDR1 DFQATT, CDR2 SNEGSKA (reference sequence).

This sequence originates from a man aged 50 to 59 with Graves' hyperthyroidism. This chain joins TRBV20-1 and TRBJ2-1; perhaps TRBD2 as D (5 bases). The sequencing sample was made of blood. The CDR3 sequence: CSARRGFNEQFF. In DNA form, the CDR3 reads TGCAGTGCTAGGAGAGGGTTCAATGAGCAGTTCTTC.